The 11 T cell receptor beta chains given below trace back to one sample, sequenced in a study of Ad26.COV2.S vaccination and SARS-CoV-2 variants. Sequenced by immunoSEQ multiplex PCR; TCRdb stores in-frame clones only, minus some. This sample has roughly 510,000 clones, with around nine tenths found just once. Described treatment: 15 to 20 received Ad26.COV2.S at low or high dose, single or two shots; about 5 received placebo; per-sample allocation not given. It was on day 63 after the first vaccine or placebo injection that samples were taken. Here the sequenced sample was peripheral blood, taken in a trial of Ad26.COV2.S vaccine versus placebo. The receptors derive from a person aged 18-60 years who received the Ad26.COV2.S COVID-19 vaccine or a placebo.

V usage is TRBV7-8 and J usage is TRBJ2-1, with 8 bases aligning to TRBD1. V gave up 1 base and J gave up 2 bases; unmatched junction bases: 4. Looked up from germline, CDR1 is SGHVS and CDR2 is FQNEAQ. This CDR3 has 16 residues. CDR3: CASSLGTGGAYNEQFF. The CDR3 DNA follows: TGTGCCAGCAGCTTAGGTACAGGGGGAGCCTACAATGAGCAGTTCTTC.

The chain recombines TRBV28 with TRBJ2-2; 13 bases are a match to TRBD2. Germline CDR1 is MDHEN and CDR2 is SYDVKM. The ends lost 5 bases at V and 6 bases at J; junction bases unmatched: 12. The length of the CDR3 is 18 residues. Here the CDR3 reads CASSPPLPGLAGPGELFF. DNA of the CDR3: TGTGCCAGCAGTCCGCCCCTGCCGGGACTAGCGGGACCCGGGGAGCTGTTTTTT.

The chain combines TRBV24-1 with TRBJ2-3, with 7 nucleotides matching TRBD1. Per germline, CDR1 KGHDR and CDR2 SFDVKD. This CDR3 spans 16 amino acids. The junction had 9 bases not matched to a gene; V was cut back by 5 bases and J by 2 bases. DNA of the CDR3: TGTGCCACCAGTGCGGGACAGACGGGTACCACAGATACGCAGTATTTT. Translated: CATSAGQTGTTDTQYF.

As to this clone: The sample contains more than one DNA sequence encoding this CDR3. The rearrangement links TRBV27 to TRBJ2-7; perhaps TRBD2 as D (6 bases). V was clipped by 2 bases and J by 1 base, with 9 bases between them. In germline, CDR1 is MNHEY, CDR2 SMNVEV (reference sequence). This CDR3 region has 14 residues. CDR3 protein: CASSLGGFSYEQYF. The CDR3, as DNA: TGTGCCAGCAGTTTAGGGGGGTTTTCCTACGAGCAGTACTTC.

J is TRBJ2-5 and V is TRBV6-1, with 9 nucleotides matching TRBD1. The ends lost 3 bases at V and 2 bases at J; junction bases unmatched: 4. Germline-derived CDR1 and CDR2 are MNHNS and SASEGT. The CDR3 has 15 amino acids. CDR3 nucleotide sequence: TGTGCCAGCAGTGAGGCCGGGACAGGGCAAGAGACCCAGTACTTC. Protein product: CASSEAGTGQETQYF.

The chain joins TRBV7-9 to TRBJ1-5; the D gene is possibly TRBD1 (6 bases). Deletions cut 5 bases from V and 7 bases from J, with 12 bases between. The CDR3 extends over 13 amino acids. Germline V lookup: CDR1 SEHNR, CDR2 FQNEAQ (reference sequence). CDR3 sequence (DNA): TGTGCCAGCAGCCGGGGACAATGGCAGCCCCAGCATTTT. It specifies CASSRGQWQPQHF.

The rearrangement links TRBV11-3 to TRBJ2-5, with a weak D call TRBD1 (6 bases). CDR1 and CDR2 (germline): SGHNT, YENEEA. CDR3 length: 14 residues. The germline V and J ends were trimmed by 5 bases and 4 bases, with 14 bases remaining between them. The CDR3 nucleotides are TGTGCCAGCAGCCGCAGGGGAGTGGGAGAGACCCAGTACTTC. Translation gives CASSRRGVGETQYF.

The chain employs TRBV5-1 and TRBJ2-7; possible D gene TRBD2, 6 bases. The CDR3 covers 14 residues. The germline gives CDR1 SGHRS, CDR2 YFSETQ. The V end was cut by 7 bases, the J end by 1 base, with 15 bases between. CDR3 sequence reads: CASEKMGGSYEQYF. The CDR3 DNA reads TGCGCCAGCGAAAAAATGGGGGGATCCTACGAGCAGTACTTC.

The rearrangement joins TRBV2 to TRBJ1-6; a weak D match, TRBD1 (6 bases). Germline V gives CDR1 SNHLY, CDR2 FYNNEI. CDR3 length equals 14 residues. V gave up 6 bases and J gave up 7 bases, with 13 bases separating them. Here the CDR3 reads CASSPKGVNSPLHF. The CDR3 nucleotides are TGTGCCAGCAGCCCAAAGGGGGTAAATTCACCCCTCCACTTT.

The chain links TRBV5-1 to TRBJ1-2; D not certain. Per the germline V gene, CDR1 is SGHRS and CDR2 is YFSETQ. The CDR3 totals 13 residues. The V end lost 4 bases, the J end lost 7 bases, and 14 bases lay between the germline ends. CDR3 residues: CASSPLDVLGYTF. The CDR3 nucleotides are TGCGCCAGCAGCCCTCTCGACGTACTTGGCTACACCTTC. Variable domain in full (rest from reference TRBV5-1 and TRBJ1-2): KAGVTQTPRYLIKTRGQQVTLSCSPISGHRSVSWYQQTPGQGLQFLFEYFSETQRNKGNFPGRFSGRQFSNSRSEMNVSTLELGDSALYLCASSPLDVLGYTFGSGTRLTVV.

The rearrangement links TRBV6-5 to TRBJ1-2; possibly TRBD1 for D (6 bases). The V gene lost 5 bases and the J gene lost 4 bases, with 11 bases spanning the gap. The CDR3 loop spans 13 amino acids. Germline values: CDR1 MNHEY, CDR2 SVGAGI. CDR3 loop: CASSLGGGYGYTF. The DNA of the CDR3 is TGTGCCAGCAGTCTGGGGGGCGGCTATGGCTACACCTTC.